The present entry profiles one T cell receptor (beta chain) with its context. The data derive from a study of control samples from healthy donors and cancer patients. The CDR3 length is 14 residues. Trimming took 3 bases from V and 7 from J, leaving 13 bases between them. CDR1 is MDHEN, CDR2 SYDVKM, per germline. The table came from immunoSEQ multiplex PCR; TCRdb's copy has only in-frame clones and leaves some out. The table lists roughly 400,000 clones, around 90% of them singletons, with approximately 6.3% in the top ten. The sequence derives from a man in his forties with head and neck cancer. The chain joins TRBV28 to TRBJ2-1, with D possibly TRBD2 on 5 matching bases. The sequenced sample was PBMCs. The DNA for the CDR3 is TGTGCCAGCAGTTTGGACTTCACCGTTAATGAGCAGTTCTTC. Its translation: CASSLDFTVNEQFF.